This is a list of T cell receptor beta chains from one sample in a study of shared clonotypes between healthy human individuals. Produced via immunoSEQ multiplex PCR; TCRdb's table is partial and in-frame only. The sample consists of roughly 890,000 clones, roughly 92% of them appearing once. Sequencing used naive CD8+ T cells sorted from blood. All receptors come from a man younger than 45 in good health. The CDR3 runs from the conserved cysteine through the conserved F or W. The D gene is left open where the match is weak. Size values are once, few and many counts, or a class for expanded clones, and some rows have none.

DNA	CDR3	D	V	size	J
TGTGCCAGCAGTTTATTGCCGGGAGGGCCCGAGGAGACCCAGTACTTC	CASSLLPGGPEETQYF	TRBD2	TRBV27	few	TRBJ2-5
TGCAGCGCCGTGGGGGCTATCCGTAGCGATGAGCAGTTCTTC	CSAVGAIRSDEQFF	NA	TRBV29-1	NA	TRBJ2-1
TGTGCCAGCAGTTTGCCACTAGCGGGAATTGATACGCAGTATTTT	CASSLPLAGIDTQYF	TRBD2	TRBV27	NA	TRBJ2-3
TGTGCCAGCAGCCTCGACAGATACACAGATACGCAGTATTTT	CASSLDRYTDTQYF	NA	TRBV7-2	NA	TRBJ2-3
TGCGCCAGCAGCCCCGGACAGGGCGGGAATGAAAAACTGTTTTTT	CASSPGQGGNEKLFF	TRBD1	TRBV5-1	once	TRBJ1-4
TGTGCCAGCAGCTCATTCCTGGACAGTGTAAAGGTAGTCTTCTACGAGCAGTACTTC	CASSSFLDSVKVVFYEQYF	NA	TRBV11-2	NA	TRBJ2-7
TGTGCCAGCAGCTTACTCTCCAGATCCCATGGCTACACCTTC	CASSLLSRSHGYTF	NA	TRBV7-8	NA	TRBJ1-2
TGTGCCAGCAGCGGAATAACTAGCGGGAACTACAATGAGCAGTTCTTC	CASSGITSGNYNEQFF	TRBD2	TRBV5-4	NA	TRBJ2-1
TGTGCCAGCAGTTCCGCTAGCGGGCAATGGAATGAGCAGTTCTTC	CASSSASGQWNEQFF	TRBD2	TRBV27	NA	TRBJ2-1
TGCGCCAGCAGCCAAGATAGGTGGGAGAGGGAGACCCAGTACTTC	CASSQDRWERETQYF	NA	TRBV4-1	NA	TRBJ2-5
TGCGCCAGCAGTCCGGGGACTAGCTTCTACGAGCAGTACTTC	CASSPGTSFYEQYF	TRBD2	TRBV4-3	once	TRBJ2-7
TGTGCCAGTAGTATGGGGAGCTGGGCTGAAGCTTTCTTT	CASSMGSWAEAFF	NA	TRBV19	NA	TRBJ1-1
TGTGCCAGTAGTCCGACACAGGGGAATAATCAGCCCCAGCATTTT	CASSPTQGNNQPQHF	TRBD1	TRBV19	NA	TRBJ1-5
TGTGCCAGCAGCTTGTCGGCGTACACTGAAGCTTTCTTT	CASSLSAYTEAFF	NA	TRBV7-6	NA	TRBJ1-1
TGTGCCAGCAGTTCTTCCGAGGCCTACGAGCAGTACTTC	CASSSSEAYEQYF	NA	TRBV6-5	NA	TRBJ2-7
TGTGCCAGCAGTTTAGTAGGGGGAGCTGGGAATGAGCAGTTCTTC	CASSLVGGAGNEQFF	NA	TRBV27	NA	TRBJ2-1
TGTGCCAGCAGTGATCCAGGGGTGCGGGAGGGCCAGTACGAGCAGTACTTC	CASSDPGVREGQYEQYF	TRBD2	TRBV25-1	NA	TRBJ2-7
TGCGCCAGCAGCTTGGGACTCAACCCGCGCACAGATACGCAGTATTTT	CASSLGLNPRTDTQYF	NA	TRBV5-1	NA	TRBJ2-3
TGTGCCAGCAGTTCGCCGGTAGCGGGAGGCAATGAGCAGTTCTTC	CASSSPVAGGNEQFF	TRBD2	TRBV28	NA	TRBJ2-1
TGTGCCAGCAGATTTGTAAGGAATGAGCAGTTCTTC	CASRFVRNEQFF	NA	TRBV2	NA	TRBJ2-1
TGTGCCAGCAGTGAAGCCACAGGGACCTCTGGAAACACCATATATTTT	CASSEATGTSGNTIYF	NA	TRBV6-1	NA	TRBJ1-3
TGCGCCAGCAGTAGTCCCGGGGAGCTGTTTTTT	CASSSPGELFF	NA	TRBV5-1	NA	TRBJ2-2
TGCGCCAGCAGCTTGTTTGGGGCCTCCGCTTACTACGAGCAGTACTTC	CASSLFGASAYYEQYF	NA	TRBV5-1	NA	TRBJ2-7
TGTGCCAGCATTCTACCGGGACAGGGATCTTTCTTT	CASILPGQGSFF	TRBD1	TRBV6-6	once	TRBJ1-1
TGTGCCAGCAGCTCTACCCCTGGAGAGACCCAGTACTTC	CASSSTPGETQYF	NA	TRBV5-6	NA	TRBJ2-5
TGTGCCAGCAGTTACGAGGCAGGGGGTACAGATACGCAGTATTTT	CASSYEAGGTDTQYF	TRBD1	TRBV6-5	once	TRBJ2-3
TGTGCCAGTAGAAACCCAGAGGGGGCCGTGGAGCTGTTTTTT	CASRNPEGAVELFF	TRBD1	TRBV19	NA	TRBJ2-2